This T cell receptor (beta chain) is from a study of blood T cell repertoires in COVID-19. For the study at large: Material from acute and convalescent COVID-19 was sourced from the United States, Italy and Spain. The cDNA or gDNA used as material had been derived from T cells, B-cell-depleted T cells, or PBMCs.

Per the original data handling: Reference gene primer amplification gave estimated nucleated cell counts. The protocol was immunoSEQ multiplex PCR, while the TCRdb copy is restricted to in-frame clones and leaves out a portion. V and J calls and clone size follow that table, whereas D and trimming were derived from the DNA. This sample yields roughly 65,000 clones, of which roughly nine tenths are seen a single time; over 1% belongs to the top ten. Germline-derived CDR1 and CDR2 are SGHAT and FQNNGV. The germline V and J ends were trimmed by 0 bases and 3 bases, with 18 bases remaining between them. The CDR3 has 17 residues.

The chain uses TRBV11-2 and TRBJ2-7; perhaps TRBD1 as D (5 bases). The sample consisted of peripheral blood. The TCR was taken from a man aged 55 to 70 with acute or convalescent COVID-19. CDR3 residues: CASSLDISGAFIYEQYF. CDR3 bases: TGTGCCAGCAGCTTAGATATTAGTGGGGCATTTATCTACGAGCAGTACTTC.